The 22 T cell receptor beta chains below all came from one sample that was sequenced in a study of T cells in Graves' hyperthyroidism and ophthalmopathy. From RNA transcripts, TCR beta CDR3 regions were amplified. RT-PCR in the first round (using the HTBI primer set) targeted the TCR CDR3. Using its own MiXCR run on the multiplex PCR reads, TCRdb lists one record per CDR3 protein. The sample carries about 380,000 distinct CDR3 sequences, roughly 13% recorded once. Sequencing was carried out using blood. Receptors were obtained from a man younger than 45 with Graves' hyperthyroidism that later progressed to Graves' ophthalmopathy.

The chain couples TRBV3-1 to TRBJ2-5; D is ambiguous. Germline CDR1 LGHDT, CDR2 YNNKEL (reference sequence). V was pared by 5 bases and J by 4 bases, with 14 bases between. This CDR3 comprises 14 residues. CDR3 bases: TGTGCCAGCAGCTTCCCGAGGACCGGAGAGACCCAGTACTTC. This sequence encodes CASSFPRTGETQYF.

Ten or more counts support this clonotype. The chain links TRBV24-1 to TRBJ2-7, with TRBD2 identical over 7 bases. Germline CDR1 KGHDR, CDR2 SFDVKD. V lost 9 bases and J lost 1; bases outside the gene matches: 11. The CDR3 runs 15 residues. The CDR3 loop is CATVKRGSRSYEQYF. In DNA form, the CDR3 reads TGTGCCACCGTAAAGCGGGGCAGCAGGTCCTACGAGCAGTACTTC.

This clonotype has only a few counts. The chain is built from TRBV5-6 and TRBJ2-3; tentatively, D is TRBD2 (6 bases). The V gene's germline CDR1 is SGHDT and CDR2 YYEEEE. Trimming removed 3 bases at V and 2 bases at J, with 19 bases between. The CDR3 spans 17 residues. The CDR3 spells CASSWGPSVEITDTQYF. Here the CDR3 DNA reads TGTGCCAGCAGCTGGGGACCTAGCGTAGAGATCACAGATACGCAGTATTTT.

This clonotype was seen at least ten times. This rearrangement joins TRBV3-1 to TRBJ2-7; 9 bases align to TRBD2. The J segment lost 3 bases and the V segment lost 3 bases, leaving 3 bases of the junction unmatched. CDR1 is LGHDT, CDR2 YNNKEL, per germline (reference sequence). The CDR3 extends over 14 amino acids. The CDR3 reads CASSHSGGNYEQYF. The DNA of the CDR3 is TGTGCCAGCAGCCATAGCGGGGGAAACTACGAGCAGTACTTC.

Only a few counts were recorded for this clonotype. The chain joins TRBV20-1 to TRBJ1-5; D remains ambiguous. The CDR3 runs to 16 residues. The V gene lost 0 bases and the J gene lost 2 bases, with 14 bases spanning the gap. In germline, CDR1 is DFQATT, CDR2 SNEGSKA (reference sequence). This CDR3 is CSARDWRKGGNQPQHF. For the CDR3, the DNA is TGCAGTGCTAGAGATTGGAGGAAAGGCGGCAATCAGCCCCAGCATTTT.

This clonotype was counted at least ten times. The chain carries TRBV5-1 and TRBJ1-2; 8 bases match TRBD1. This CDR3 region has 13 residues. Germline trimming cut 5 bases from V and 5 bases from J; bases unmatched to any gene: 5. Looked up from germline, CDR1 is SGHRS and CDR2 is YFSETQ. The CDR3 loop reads CASSWTGPYGYTF. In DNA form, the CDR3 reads TGCGCCAGCAGTTGGACAGGGCCGTATGGCTACACCTTC.

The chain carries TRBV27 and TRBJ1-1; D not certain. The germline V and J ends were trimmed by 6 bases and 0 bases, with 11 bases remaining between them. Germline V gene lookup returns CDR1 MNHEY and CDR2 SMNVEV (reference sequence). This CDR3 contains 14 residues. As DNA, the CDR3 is TGTGCCAGCAGGTTGCCACAGTTGAACACTGAAGCTTTCTTT. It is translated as CASRLPQLNTEAFF.

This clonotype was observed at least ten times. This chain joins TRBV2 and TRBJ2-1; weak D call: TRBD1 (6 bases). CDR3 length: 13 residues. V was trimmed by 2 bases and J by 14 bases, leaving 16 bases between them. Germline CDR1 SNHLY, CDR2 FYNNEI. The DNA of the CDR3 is TGTGCCAGCAGTGAATCATCAGGGGCAAGGGAGTTCTTC. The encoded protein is CASSESSGAREFF. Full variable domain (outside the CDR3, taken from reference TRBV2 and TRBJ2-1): EPEVTQTPSHQVTQMGQEVILRCVPISNHLYFYWYRQILGQKVEFLVSFYNNEISEKSEIFDDQFSVERPDGSNFTLKIRSTKLEDSAMYFCASSESSGAREFFGPGTRLTVL.

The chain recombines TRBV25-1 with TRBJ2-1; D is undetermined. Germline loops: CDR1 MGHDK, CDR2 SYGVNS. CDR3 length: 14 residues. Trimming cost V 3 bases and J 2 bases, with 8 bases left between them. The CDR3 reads CASSEGDPYNEQFF. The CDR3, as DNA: TGTGCCAGCAGTGAGGGTGACCCCTACAATGAGCAGTTCTTC.

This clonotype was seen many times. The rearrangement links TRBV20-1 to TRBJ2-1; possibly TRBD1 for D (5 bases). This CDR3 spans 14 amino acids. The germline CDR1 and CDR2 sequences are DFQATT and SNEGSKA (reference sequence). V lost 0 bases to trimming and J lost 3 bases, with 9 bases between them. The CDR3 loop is CSARDTGIYNEQFF. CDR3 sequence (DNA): TGCAGTGCTAGAGATACAGGCATCTACAATGAGCAGTTCTTC.

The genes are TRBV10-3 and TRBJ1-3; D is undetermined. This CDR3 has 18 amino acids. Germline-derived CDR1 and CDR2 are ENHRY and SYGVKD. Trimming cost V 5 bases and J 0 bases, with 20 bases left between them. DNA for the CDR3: TGTGCCATCAGTTCCCGGGAACCACACCAAAACTCTGGAAACACCATATATTTT. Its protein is CAISSREPHQNSGNTIYF.

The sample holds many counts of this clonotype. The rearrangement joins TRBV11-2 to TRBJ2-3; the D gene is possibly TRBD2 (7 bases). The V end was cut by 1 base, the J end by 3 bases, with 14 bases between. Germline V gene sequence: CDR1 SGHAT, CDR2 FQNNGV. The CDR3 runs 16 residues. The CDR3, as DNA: TGTGCCAGCAGCTTAGGAACAGGGAGGGTTACAGATACGCAGTATTTT. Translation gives CASSLGTGRVTDTQYF.

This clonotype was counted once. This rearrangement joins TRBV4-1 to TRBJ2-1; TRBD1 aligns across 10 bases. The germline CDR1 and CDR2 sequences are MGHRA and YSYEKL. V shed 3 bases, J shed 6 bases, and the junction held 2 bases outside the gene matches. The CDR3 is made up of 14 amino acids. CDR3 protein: CASSQRTGGNEQFF. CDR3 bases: TGCGCCAGCAGCCAGCGGACAGGGGGCAATGAGCAGTTCTTC.

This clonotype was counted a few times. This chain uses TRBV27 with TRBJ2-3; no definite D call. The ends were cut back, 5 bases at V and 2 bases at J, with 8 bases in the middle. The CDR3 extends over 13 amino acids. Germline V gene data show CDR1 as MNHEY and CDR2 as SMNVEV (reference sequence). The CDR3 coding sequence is TGTGCCAGCAGTCCTACTTACACAGATACGCAGTATTTT. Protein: CASSPTYTDTQYF.

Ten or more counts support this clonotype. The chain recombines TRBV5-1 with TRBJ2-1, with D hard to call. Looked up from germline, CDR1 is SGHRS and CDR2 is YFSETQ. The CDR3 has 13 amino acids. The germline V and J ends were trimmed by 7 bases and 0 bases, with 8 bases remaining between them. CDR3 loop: CASQGRSYNEQFF. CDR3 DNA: TGCGCCAGCCAAGGGCGCTCCTACAATGAGCAGTTCTTC.

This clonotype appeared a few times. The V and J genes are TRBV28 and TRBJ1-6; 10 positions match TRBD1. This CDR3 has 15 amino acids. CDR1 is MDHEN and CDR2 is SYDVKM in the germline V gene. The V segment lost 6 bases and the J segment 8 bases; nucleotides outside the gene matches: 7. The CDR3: CASSKRTGGYSPLHF. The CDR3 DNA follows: TGTGCCAGCAGCAAACGGACAGGGGGATATTCACCCCTCCACTTT. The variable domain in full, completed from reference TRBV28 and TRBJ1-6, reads DVKVTQSSRYLVKRTGEKVFLECVQDMDHENMFWYRQDPGLGLRLIYFSYDVKMKEKGDIPEGYSVSREKKERFSLILESASTNQTSMYLCASSKRTGGYSPLHFGNGTRLTVT.

The CDR3 loop is CSVEDHRRGNTGELFF. The CDR3, as DNA: TGCAGCGTTGAAGATCATCGGCGGGGGAACACCGGGGAGCTGTTTTTT. The V call is TRBV29-1, the J call TRBJ2-2; TRBD2 might be the D (6 bases). Germline values: CDR1 SQVTM, CDR2 ANQGSEA. V lost 0 bases to trimming and J lost 1 base, with 12 bases between them. CDR3 length: 16 amino acids.

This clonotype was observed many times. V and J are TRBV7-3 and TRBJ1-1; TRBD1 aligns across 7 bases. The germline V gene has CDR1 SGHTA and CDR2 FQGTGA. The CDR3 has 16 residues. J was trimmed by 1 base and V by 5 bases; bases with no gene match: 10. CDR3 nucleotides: TGTGCCAGCAGCCCACCAGGGGGAATTGGGAACACTGAAGCTTTCTTT. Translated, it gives CASSPPGGIGNTEAFF.

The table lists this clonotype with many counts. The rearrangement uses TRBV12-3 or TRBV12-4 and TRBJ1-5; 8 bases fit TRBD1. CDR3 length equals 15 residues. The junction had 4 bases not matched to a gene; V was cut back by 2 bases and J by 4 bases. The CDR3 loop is CASSLRQGLNQPQHF. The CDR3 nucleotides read TGTGCCAGCAGTTTAAGACAGGGGCTAAATCAGCCCCAGCATTTT.

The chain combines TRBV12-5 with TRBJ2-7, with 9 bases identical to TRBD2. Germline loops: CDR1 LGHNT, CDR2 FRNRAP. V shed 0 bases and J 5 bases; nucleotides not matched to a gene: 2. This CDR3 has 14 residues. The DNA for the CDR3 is TGTGCTAGTGGTTTGGTAGCGGGGGGCGACGAGCAGTACTTC. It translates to CASGLVAGGDEQYF.

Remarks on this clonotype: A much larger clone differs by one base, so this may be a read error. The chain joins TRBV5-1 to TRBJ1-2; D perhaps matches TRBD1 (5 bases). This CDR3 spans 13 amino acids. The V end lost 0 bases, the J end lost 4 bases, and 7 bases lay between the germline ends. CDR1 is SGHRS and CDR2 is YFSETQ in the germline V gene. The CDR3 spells CASSLGTIYGYTF. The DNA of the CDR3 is TGCGCCAGCAGCTTGGGGACAATCTATGGCTACACCTTC.

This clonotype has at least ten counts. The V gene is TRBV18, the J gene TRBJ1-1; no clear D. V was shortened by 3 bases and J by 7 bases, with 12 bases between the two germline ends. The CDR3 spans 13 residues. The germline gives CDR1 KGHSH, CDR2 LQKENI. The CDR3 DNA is TGTGCCAGCTCACCGTCGACGGAAAATGAAGCTTTCTTT. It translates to CASSPSTENEAFF.